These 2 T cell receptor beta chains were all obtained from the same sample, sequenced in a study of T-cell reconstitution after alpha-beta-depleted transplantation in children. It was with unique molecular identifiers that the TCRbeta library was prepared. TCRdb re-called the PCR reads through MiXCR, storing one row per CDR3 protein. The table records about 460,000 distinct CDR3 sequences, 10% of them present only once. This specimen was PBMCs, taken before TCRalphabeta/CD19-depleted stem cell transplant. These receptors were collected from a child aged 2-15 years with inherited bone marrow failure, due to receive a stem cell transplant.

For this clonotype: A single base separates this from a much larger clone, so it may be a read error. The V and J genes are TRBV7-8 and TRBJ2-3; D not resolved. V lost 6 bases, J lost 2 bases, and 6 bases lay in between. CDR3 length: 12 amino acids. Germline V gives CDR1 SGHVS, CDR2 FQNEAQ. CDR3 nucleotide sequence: TGTGCCAGCAGTCATTACACAGATACGCAGTATTTT. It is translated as CASSHYTDTQYF.

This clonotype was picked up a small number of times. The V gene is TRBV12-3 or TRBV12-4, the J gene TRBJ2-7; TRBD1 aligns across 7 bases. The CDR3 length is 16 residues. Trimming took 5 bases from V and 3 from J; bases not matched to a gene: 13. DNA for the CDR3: TGTGCCAGCAGTGGGACCGGGACAGCCTTTAACTACGAGCAGTACTTC. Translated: CASSGTGTAFNYEQYF.